The clone carrying this TCR beta chain showed up just once. TCRdb's copy holds only in-frame clones and misses some; the assay was immunoSEQ multiplex PCR. The table records 150,000 to 200,000 clones, approximately 90% of them present only once. The CDR3 is 17 amino acids. CDR1 and CDR2 (germline): LNHNV, YYDKDF (reference sequence). V was trimmed by 0 bases and J by 3 bases, leaving 18 bases between them. These data come from a study of T cell responses to AZD1222 COVID-19 vaccine. This clonotype was obtained from an adult in good health. The source material was peripheral blood, sampled on day 0 of AZD1222 vaccination. This chain connects TRBV15 to TRBJ2-7, with D possibly matching TRBD1 (6 bases). CDR3 in DNA: TGTGCCACCAGCAGAGATCTAGGGACAATCCGAAGCTACGAGCAGTACTTC. The encoded protein is CATSRDLGTIRSYEQYF.